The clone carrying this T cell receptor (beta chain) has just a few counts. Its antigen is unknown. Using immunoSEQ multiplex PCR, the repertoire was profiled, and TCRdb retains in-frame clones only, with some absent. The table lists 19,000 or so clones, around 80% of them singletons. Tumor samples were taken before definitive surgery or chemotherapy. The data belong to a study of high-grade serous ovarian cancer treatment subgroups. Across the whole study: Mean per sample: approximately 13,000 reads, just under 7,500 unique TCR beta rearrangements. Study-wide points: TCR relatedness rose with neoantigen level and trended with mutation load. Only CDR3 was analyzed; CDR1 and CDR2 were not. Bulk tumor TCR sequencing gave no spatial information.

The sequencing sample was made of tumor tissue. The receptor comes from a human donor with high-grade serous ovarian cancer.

The CDR3 DNA sequence: TGCAGCGTTGGGGGGATAGGGAGCTCCTACGAGCAGTACTTC. Its translation is CSVGGIGSSYEQYF. The chain links TRBV29-1 to TRBJ2-7, with D possibly being TRBD1 or TRBD2 (5 bases each). V lost 4 bases and J lost 0, with 13 bases in between. Per germline, CDR1 SQVTM and CDR2 ANQGSEA. This CDR3 is 14 amino acids long.